These 20 T cell receptor beta chains were all obtained from the same sample, sequenced in a study of shared clonotypes between healthy human individuals. The protocol was immunoSEQ multiplex PCR, while the TCRdb copy is restricted to in-frame clones and leaves out a portion. The table lists hundreds of thousands of clones, roughly 72% of them singletons. Input material: memory CD4+ T cells sorted from blood. Indicated subset: CD45RA-negative fraction. The receptors derive from a woman between 25 and 40 years old in good health.

J is TRBJ2-7 and V is TRBV5-1; D tentatively reads TRBD1 or TRBD2 (5 bases each). CDR3 length: 15 residues. Trimming stripped 4 bases from V and 5 bases from J, with 19 bases between. Germline CDR1 reads SGHRS; CDR2 reads YFSETQ. The CDR3 here is CASSGRAGAPDEQYF. CDR3 bases: TGCGCCAGCAGCGGTCGGGCCGGGGCCCCGGACGAGCAGTACTTC.

The rearrangement links TRBV6-1 to TRBJ1-5; no definite D call. The CDR3 is 13 residues long. Germline CDR1 MNHNS, CDR2 SASEGT. Trimming left V 0 bases short and J 6 bases short, with 6 bases between. This chain's CDR3 is CASSEAGGQPQHF. CDR3 in DNA: TGTGCCAGCAGTGAAGCAGGAGGTCAGCCCCAGCATTTT.

The chain has TRBV7-4 and TRBJ2-5; 11 nucleotides line up with TRBD2. The germline V gene has CDR1 SGHVT and CDR2 SQSDAQ. V shed 5 bases, J shed 7 bases, and the junction held 12 bases outside the gene matches. CDR3 length equals 16 residues. The CDR3 nucleotides read TGTGCCAGCAGCACAACAACTAGCGGGAGTCGGGTGACCCAGTACTTC. As protein: CASSTTTSGSRVTQYF.

This rearrangement joins TRBV5-1 to TRBJ2-1; 12 bases fit TRBD2. V dropped 7 bases and J dropped 4; count of bases not matched to a gene: 6. CDR3 length: 15 residues. The V gene's germline CDR1 is SGHRS and CDR2 YFSETQ. For the CDR3, the DNA is TGCGCCAGCGCGGAGGGGACTAGCGGGTACAATGAGCAGTTCTTC. This sequence encodes CASAEGTSGYNEQFF.

CDR3 residues: CASSVGAGELFF. In nucleotides, the CDR3 is TGTGCCAGCAGCGTAGGCGCCGGGGAGCTGTTTTTT. V gene TRBV7-9 combines with J gene TRBJ2-2; D is ambiguous. The CDR3 is 12 residues long. The V end lost 5 bases, the J end lost 6 bases, and 7 bases lay between the germline ends. CDR1 is SEHNR, CDR2 FQNEAQ, per germline (reference sequence).

This chain joins TRBV28 and TRBJ1-2; D gene ambiguous. The CDR3 consists of 12 residues. V was clipped by 5 bases and J by 4 bases, with 8 bases between them. Germline V gives CDR1 MDHEN, CDR2 SYDVKM. Here the CDR3 DNA reads TGTGCCAGCAGTACCCGGACCTATGGCTACACCTTC. This encodes CASSTRTYGYTF.

The rearrangement uses TRBV19 and TRBJ1-3; the D is unclear. The CDR3 contains 16 residues. The V and J ends lost 3 bases and 5 bases respectively, with 17 bases between them. Per the germline V gene, CDR1 is LNHDA and CDR2 is SQIVND (reference sequence). CDR3 protein: CASSIPELAVRNTIYF. The CDR3 nucleotides read TGTGCCAGTAGTATTCCTGAGTTGGCGGTGAGAAACACCATATATTTT.

V usage is TRBV11-3 and J usage is TRBJ2-2, with D possibly matching TRBD1 (6 bases). There are 15 residues in the CDR3. Germline V gene lookup returns CDR1 SGHNT and CDR2 YENEEA. Trimming took 3 bases from V and 4 from J, leaving 12 bases between them. CDR3 in DNA: TGTGCCAGCAGCTTGGGGACATTTCTCACCGGGGAGCTGTTTTTT. This codes for CASSLGTFLTGELFF.

The rearrangement uses TRBV7-9 and TRBJ2-7; the D is unclear. CDR1 and CDR2 from the germline V gene are SEHNR and FQNEAQ (reference sequence). V lost 3 bases to trimming and J lost 2 bases, with 8 bases between them. CDR3 length: 13 residues. The CDR3 protein is CASSFLDPYEQYF. For the CDR3, the DNA is TGTGCCAGCAGCTTTCTGGATCCCTACGAGCAGTACTTC. Full variable domain (remainder filled in from reference TRBV7-9 and TRBJ2-7): DTGVSQNPRHKITKRGQNVTFRCDPISEHNRLYWYRQTLGQGPEFLTYFQNEAQLEKSRLLSDRFSAERPKGSFSTLEIQRTEQGDSAMYLCASSFLDPYEQYFGPGTRLTVT.

V gene TRBV25-1 combines with J gene TRBJ2-7; tentatively, D is TRBD1 (6 bases). The CDR3 covers 13 residues. The V gene's germline CDR1 is MGHDK and CDR2 SYGVNS. Trimming pared 6 bases from V and 2 bases from J, leaving 11 bases between. Here the CDR3 DNA reads TGTGCCAGCAGAAGGGACAATACCTACGAGCAGTACTTC. Protein sequence: CASRRDNTYEQYF.

This clone was seen a few times. CDR3 protein: CASSGVDRTYNEQFF. The DNA for the CDR3 is TGTGCCAGCTCGGGGGTGGACCGAACCTACAATGAGCAGTTCTTC. The genes are TRBV18 and TRBJ2-1; either TRBD1 or TRBD2 may fit D (5 bases each). From germline, CDR1 is KGHSH and CDR2 LQKENI. Trimming stripped 6 bases from V and 2 bases from J, with 14 bases between. CDR3 length: 15 amino acids.

This chain links TRBV30 with TRBJ2-3, with 13 bases identical to TRBD2. Losses at the gene ends were 3 bases for V and 4 bases for J; bases not matched to a gene: 4. Looked up from germline, CDR1 is GTSNPN and CDR2 is SVGIG (reference sequence). The CDR3 runs to 15 residues. The CDR3 spells CAWRRTSGSPDTQYF. In nucleotides, the CDR3 is TGTGCCTGGAGACGGACTAGCGGGAGCCCAGATACGCAGTATTTT.

In this sample, this clone turned up a few times. This rearrangement joins TRBV28 to TRBJ1-5; D ambiguous. The CDR3 is 14 residues long. V shed 4 bases and J shed 2 bases, with 9 bases lying between them. CDR1 MDHEN and CDR2 SYDVKM come from the germline V gene. CDR3 amino acids: CASSSGSGNQPQHF. The CDR3 nucleotides are TGTGCCAGCAGTTCGGGGTCGGGCAATCAGCCCCAGCATTTT.

The chain combines TRBV7-3 with TRBJ2-7, with TRBD2 matching 8 bases. V shed 2 bases, J shed 4 bases, and the junction held 10 bases outside the gene matches. Germline V gene lookup returns CDR1 SGHTA and CDR2 FQGTGA. CDR3 length: 16 residues. The CDR3 bases are TGTGCCAGCAGCTTATCAGCGGGAGCCCAACTATACGAGCAGTACTTC. Translation: CASSLSAGAQLYEQYF.

The chain joins TRBV27 to TRBJ2-6; unclear D gene. The CDR3 spans 17 residues. V was trimmed by 3 bases and J by 3 bases, leaving 15 bases between them. Germline values: CDR1 MNHEY, CDR2 SMNVEV (reference sequence). CDR3 loop: CASSLERSGGGANVLTF. The CDR3 nucleotides are TGTGCCAGCAGTTTGGAGAGATCGGGTGGTGGGGCCAACGTCCTGACTTTC.

The chain has TRBV7-6 and TRBJ2-7; D is uncertain. CDR1 SGHVS and CDR2 FNYEAQ come from the germline V gene. CDR3 length equals 14 residues. Trimming pared 0 bases from V and 0 bases from J, leaving 6 bases between. CDR3 residues: CASSLAQSSYEQYF. The CDR3 region has the DNA TGTGCCAGCAGCTTAGCGCAGAGCTCCTACGAGCAGTACTTC.

In its sample, this clone was seen once. This chain joins TRBV27 and TRBJ1-5; 8 positions agree with TRBD1. This CDR3 is built from 18 residues. The germline V gene encodes CDR1 MNHEY and CDR2 SMNVEV (reference sequence). The ends lost 5 bases at V and 2 bases at J; junction bases unmatched: 14. Here the CDR3 reads CASSPNPQGAWRNQPQHF. The CDR3 DNA reads as TGTGCCAGCAGTCCAAACCCGCAGGGGGCTTGGCGCAATCAGCCCCAGCATTTT.

The CDR3 DNA is TGTGCCAGCAGTTTTCCGGGAAGGCCAAATGGCTACACCTTC. It specifies CASSFPGRPNGYTF. V usage is TRBV28 and J usage is TRBJ1-2; D is ambiguous. This CDR3 has 14 amino acids. Deletions cut 3 bases from V and 6 bases from J, with 14 bases between. Germline V gene sequence: CDR1 MDHEN, CDR2 SYDVKM.

This rearrangement joins TRBV11-2 to TRBJ2-1, with 16 nucleotides matching TRBD2. Germline CDR1 reads SGHAT; CDR2 reads FQNNGV. CDR3 length equals 15 residues. J gave up 9 bases and V 7 bases, and 6 bases lay outside the gene matches. In nucleotides, the CDR3 is TGTGCCAGCACGCCCGGGACTAGCGGGAGGGGTGAGCAGTTCTTC. Residues: CASTPGTSGRGEQFF. The complete variable domain, with remaining parts taken from reference TRBV11-2 and TRBJ2-1, reads EAGVAQSPRYKIIEKRQSVAFWCNPISGHATLYWYQQILGQGPKLLIQFQNNGVVDDSQLPKDRFSAERLKGVDSTLKIQPAKLEDSAVYLCASTPGTSGRGEQFFGPGTRLTVL.

The rearrangement links TRBV28 to TRBJ2-3; D not certain. There are 13 residues in the CDR3. V was pared by 6 bases and J by 0 bases, with 7 bases between. Looked up from germline, CDR1 is MDHEN and CDR2 is SYDVKM. CDR3 in DNA: TGTGCCAGCAGCGGAATCAGCACAGATACGCAGTATTTT. It yields the protein CASSGISTDTQYF.